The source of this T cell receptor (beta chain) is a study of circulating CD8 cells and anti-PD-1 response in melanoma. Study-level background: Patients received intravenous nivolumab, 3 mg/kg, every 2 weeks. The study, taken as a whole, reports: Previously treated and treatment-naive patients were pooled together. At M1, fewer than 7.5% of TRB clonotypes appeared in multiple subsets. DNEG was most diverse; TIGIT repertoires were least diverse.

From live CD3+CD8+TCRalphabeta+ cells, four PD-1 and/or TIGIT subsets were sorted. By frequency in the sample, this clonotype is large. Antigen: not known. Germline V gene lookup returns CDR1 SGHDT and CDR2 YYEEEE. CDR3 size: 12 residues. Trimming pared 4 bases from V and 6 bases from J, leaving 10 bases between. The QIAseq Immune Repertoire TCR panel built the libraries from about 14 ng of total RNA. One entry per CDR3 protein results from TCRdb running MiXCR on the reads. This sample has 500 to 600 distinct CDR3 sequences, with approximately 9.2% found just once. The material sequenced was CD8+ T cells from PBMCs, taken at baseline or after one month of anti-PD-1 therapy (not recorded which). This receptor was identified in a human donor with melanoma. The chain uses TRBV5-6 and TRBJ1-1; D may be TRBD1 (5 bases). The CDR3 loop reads CASSLRGAEAFF. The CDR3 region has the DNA TGTGCCAGCAGCCTAAGGGGAGCTGAAGCTTTCTTT. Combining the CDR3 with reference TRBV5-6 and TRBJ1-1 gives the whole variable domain DAGVTQSPTHLIKTRGQQVTLRCSPKSGHDTVSWYQQALGQGPQFIFQYYEEEERQRGNFPDRFSGHQFPNYSSELNVNALLLGDSALYLCASSLRGAEAFFGQGTRLTVV.